This T cell receptor (beta chain) was obtained from a study of blood T cell repertoires in COVID-19. Study-wide background: Whether acute or convalescent, the COVID-19 samples came from the United States, Italy and Spain.

The CDR3 extends over 15 amino acids. V was shortened by 5 bases and J by 5 bases, with 18 bases between the two germline ends. Germline V gene data show CDR1 as MNHEY and CDR2 as SVGEGT. Profiled with immunoSEQ multiplex PCR; TCRdb holds only in-frame clones, not every one. The data contain 200,000 to 250,000 clones, 75% to 90% of them singletons. What was sequenced was PBMCs or T cells enriched from blood (not recorded which). The chain carries TRBV6-2 or TRBV6-3 and TRBJ1-1; possible D gene TRBD1, 5 bases. This sequence originates from a woman in her 30s with acute COVID-19. CDR3 region: CASSGGGRSGTEAFF. CDR3 in DNA: TGTGCCAGCAGTGGGGGGGGACGGTCCGGGACTGAAGCTTTCTTT.